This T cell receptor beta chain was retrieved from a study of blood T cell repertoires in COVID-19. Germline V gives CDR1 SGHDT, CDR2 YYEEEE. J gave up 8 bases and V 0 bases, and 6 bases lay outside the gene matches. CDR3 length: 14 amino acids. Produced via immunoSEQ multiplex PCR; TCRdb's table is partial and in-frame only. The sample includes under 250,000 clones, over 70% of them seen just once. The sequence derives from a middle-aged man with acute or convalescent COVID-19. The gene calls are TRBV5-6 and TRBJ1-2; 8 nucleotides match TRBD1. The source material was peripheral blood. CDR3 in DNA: TGTGCCAGCAGCTTGGGCCAGGGGGCTAGCGGCTACACCTTC. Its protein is CASSLGQGASGYTF.